This TCR beta chain was recovered during a study of T cell responses to AZD1222 COVID-19 vaccine. The assay was immunoSEQ multiplex PCR, and TCRdb's table has in-frame clones only and misses some. The table records roughly 140,000 clones, about 93% of them present only once. Germline CDR1 is KGHDR and CDR2 is SFDVKD. The CDR3 extends over 16 amino acids. V dropped 4 bases and J dropped 4; count of bases not matched to a gene: 6. The material was peripheral blood, obtained on day 0 of MenACWY control vaccination. The rearrangement links TRBV24-1 to TRBJ2-2; 9 bases match TRBD1. The clonotype originates from an adult in good health. In DNA form, the CDR3 reads TGTGCCACCAGTGACGCCGGGACAGGGATCACCGGGGAGCTGTTTTTT. As protein: CATSDAGTGITGELFF.